This TCR beta chain comes out of a study of T-cell memory formation after mild COVID-19. This clonotype was counted between two and nine times. TCRdb passed the 5' RACE reads through MiXCR, listing each CDR3 protein once. In the table there are 580,000 or so distinct CDR3 sequences, roughly a sixth of which are singletons. From germline, CDR1 is MNHEY and CDR2 SVGAGI. With 6 bases clipped from V and 5 bases from J, the junction kept 6 bases outside the gene matches. This CDR3 is built from 14 residues. This chain links TRBV6-5 with TRBJ2-5; 10 bases line up with TRBD2. Sample: PBMCs or a T cell subset sorted from them (not recorded which). The receptor was isolated from an adult woman who had mild COVID-19 (a few samples of this study predate the infection). Cell type and time point are not known. This chain's CDR3 is CASRRGLARETQYF. Written as DNA, the CDR3 is TGTGCCAGCAGGAGGGGACTAGCGCGGGAGACCCAGTACTTC.